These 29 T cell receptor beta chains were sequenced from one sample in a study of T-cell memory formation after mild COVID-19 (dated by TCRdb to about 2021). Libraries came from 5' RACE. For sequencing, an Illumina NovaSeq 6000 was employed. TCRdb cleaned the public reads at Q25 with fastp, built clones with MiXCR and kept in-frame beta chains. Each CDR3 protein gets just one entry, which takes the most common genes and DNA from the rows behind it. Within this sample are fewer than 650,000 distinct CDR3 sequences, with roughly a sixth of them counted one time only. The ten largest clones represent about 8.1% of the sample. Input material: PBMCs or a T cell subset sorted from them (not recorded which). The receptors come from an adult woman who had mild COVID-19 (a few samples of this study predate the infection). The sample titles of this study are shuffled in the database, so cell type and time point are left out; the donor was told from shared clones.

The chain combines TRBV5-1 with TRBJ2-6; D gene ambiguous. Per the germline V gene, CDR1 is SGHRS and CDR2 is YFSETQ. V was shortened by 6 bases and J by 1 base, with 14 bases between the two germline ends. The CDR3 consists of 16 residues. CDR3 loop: CASTSSAASGANVLTF. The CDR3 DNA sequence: TGCGCCAGCACCAGTTCGGCCGCATCTGGGGCCAACGTCCTGACTTTC. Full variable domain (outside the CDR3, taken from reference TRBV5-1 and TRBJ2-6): KAGVTQTPRYLIKTRGQQVTLSCSPISGHRSVSWYQQTPGQGLQFLFEYFSETQRNKGNFPGRFSGRQFSNSRSEMNVSTLELGDSALYLCASTSSAASGANVLTFGAGSRLTVL.

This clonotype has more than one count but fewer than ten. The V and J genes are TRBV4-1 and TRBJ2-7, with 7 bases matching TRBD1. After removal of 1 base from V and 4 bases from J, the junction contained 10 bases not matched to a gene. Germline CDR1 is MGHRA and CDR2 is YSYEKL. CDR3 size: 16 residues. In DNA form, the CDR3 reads TGCGCCAGCAGCCAAGGTCCCGGGGACAGAGCTTACGAGCAGTACTTC. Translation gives CASSQGPGDRAYEQYF.

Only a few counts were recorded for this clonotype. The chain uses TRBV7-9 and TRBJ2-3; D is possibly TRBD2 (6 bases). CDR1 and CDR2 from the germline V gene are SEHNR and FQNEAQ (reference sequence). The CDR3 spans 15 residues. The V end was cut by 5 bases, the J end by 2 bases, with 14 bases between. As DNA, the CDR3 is TGTGCCAGCAGCCAGGGACTCCGACTCACAGATACGCAGTATTTT. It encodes CASSQGLRLTDTQYF.

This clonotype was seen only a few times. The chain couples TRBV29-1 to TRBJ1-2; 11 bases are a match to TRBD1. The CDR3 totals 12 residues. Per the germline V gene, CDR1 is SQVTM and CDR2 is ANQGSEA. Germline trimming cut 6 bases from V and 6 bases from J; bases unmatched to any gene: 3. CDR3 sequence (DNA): TGCAGCGTAGGACAGGGGGCTGATGGCTACACCTTC. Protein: CSVGQGADGYTF.

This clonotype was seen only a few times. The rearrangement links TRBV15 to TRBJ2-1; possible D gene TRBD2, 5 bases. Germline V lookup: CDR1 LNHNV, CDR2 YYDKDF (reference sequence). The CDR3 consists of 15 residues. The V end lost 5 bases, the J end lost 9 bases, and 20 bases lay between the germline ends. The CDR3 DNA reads TGTGCCACCAGCTATCGTCGGACTGCCTTGGTTGAGCAGTTCTTC. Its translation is CATSYRRTALVEQFF. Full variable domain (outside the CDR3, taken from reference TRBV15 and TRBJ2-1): DAMVIQNPRYQVTQFGKPVTLSCSQTLNHNVMYWYQQKSSQAPKLLFHYYDKDFNNEADTPDNFQSRRPNTSFCFLDIRSPGLGDTAMYLCATSYRRTALVEQFFGPGTRLTVL.

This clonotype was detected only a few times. The CDR3 coding sequence is TGTGCCAGCAGTTTTTCACAGGGGTATGAGACCCAGTACTTC. Residues: CASSFSQGYETQYF. The rearrangement links TRBV12-3 or TRBV12-4 to TRBJ2-5; 7 nucleotides line up with TRBD1. Germline trimming cut 3 bases from V and 5 bases from J; bases unmatched to any gene: 6. This CDR3 has 14 residues.

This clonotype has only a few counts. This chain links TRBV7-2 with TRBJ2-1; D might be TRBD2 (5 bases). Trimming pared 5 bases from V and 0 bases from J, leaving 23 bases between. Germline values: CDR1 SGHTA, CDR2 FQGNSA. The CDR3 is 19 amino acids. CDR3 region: CASSPTWIYSGSSYNEQFF. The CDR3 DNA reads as TGTGCCAGCAGCCCTACTTGGATCTATTCGGGGAGCTCCTACAATGAGCAGTTCTTC.

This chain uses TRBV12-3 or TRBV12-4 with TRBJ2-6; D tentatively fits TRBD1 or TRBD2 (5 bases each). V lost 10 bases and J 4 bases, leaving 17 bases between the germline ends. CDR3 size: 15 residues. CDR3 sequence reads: CATSGTPIGANVLTF. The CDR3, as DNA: TGTGCCACCTCCGGGACCCCCATCGGGGCCAACGTCCTGACTTTC.

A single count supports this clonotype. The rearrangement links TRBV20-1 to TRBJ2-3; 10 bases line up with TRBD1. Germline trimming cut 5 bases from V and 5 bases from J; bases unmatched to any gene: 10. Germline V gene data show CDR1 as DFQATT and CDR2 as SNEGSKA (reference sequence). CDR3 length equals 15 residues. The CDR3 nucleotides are TGCAGTGCTCAAACCGGGACAGGGGTTGGAGATACGCAGTATTTT. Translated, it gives CSAQTGTGVGDTQYF.

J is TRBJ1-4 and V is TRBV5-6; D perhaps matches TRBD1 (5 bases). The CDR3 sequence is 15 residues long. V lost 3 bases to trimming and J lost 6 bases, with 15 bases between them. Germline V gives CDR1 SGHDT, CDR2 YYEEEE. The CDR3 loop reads CASSWGRQKHEKLFF. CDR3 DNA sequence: TGTGCCAGCAGCTGGGGACGACAGAAGCATGAAAAACTGTTTTTT.

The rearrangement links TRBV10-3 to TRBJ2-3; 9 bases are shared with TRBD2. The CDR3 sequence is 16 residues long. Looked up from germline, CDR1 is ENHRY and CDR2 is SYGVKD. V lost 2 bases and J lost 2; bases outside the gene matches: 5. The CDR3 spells CAISELAGRSTDTQYF. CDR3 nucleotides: TGTGCCATCAGTGAGCTAGCGGGACGTTCCACAGATACGCAGTATTTT.

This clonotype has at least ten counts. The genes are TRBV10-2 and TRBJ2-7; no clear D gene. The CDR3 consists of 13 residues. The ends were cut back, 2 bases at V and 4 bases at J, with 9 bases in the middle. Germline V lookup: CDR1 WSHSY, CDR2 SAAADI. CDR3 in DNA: TGCGCCAGCAGTGAGGGGTCTTCTTACGAGCAGTACTTC. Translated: CASSEGSSYEQYF.

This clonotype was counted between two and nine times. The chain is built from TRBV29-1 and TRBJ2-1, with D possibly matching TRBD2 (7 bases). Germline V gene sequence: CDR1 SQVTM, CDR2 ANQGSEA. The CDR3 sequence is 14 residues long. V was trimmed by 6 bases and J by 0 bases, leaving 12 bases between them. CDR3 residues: CSVGAGASYNEQFF. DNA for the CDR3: TGCAGCGTCGGTGCGGGGGCCTCCTACAATGAGCAGTTCTTC.

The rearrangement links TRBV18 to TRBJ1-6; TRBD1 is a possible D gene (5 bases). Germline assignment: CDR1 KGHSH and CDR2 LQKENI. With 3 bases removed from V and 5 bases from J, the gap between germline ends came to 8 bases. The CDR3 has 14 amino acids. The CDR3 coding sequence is TGTGCCAGCTCACCCAGGGATGATAATTCACCCCTCCACTTT. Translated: CASSPRDDNSPLHF.

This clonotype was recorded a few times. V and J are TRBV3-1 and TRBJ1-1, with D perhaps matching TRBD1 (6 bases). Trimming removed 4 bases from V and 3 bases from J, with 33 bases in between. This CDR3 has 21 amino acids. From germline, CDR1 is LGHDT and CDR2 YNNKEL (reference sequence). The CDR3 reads CASSLLFIGSQPGAEYTEAFF. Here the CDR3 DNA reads TGTGCCAGCAGCCTACTGTTTATAGGCAGCCAGCCGGGGGCGGAATACACTGAAGCTTTCTTT.

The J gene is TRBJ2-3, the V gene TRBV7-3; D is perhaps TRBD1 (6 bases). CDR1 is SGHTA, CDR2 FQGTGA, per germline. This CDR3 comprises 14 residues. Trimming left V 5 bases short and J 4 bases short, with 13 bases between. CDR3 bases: TGTGCCAGCAGCGAAGGTACAGGGTCAGATACGCAGTATTTT. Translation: CASSEGTGSDTQYF.

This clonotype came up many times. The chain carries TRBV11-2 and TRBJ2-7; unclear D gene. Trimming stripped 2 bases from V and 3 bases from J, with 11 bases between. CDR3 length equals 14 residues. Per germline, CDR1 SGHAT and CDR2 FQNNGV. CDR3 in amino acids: CASSLSVDFYEQYF. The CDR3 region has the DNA TGTGCCAGCAGCTTATCGGTCGACTTCTACGAGCAGTACTTC. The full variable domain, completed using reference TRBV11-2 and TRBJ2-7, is EAGVAQSPRYKIIEKRQSVAFWCNPISGHATLYWYQQILGQGPKLLIQFQNNGVVDDSQLPKDRFSAERLKGVDSTLKIQPAKLEDSAVYLCASSLSVDFYEQYFGPGTRLTVT.

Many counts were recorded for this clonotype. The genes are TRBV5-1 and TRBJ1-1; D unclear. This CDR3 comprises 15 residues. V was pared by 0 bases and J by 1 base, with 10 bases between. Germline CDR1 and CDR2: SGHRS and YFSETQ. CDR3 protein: CASSLGRIENTEAFF. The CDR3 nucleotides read TGCGCCAGCAGCTTGGGCAGGATCGAGAACACTGAAGCTTTCTTT. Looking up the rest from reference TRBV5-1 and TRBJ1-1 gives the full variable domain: KAGVTQTPRYLIKTRGQQVTLSCSPISGHRSVSWYQQTPGQGLQFLFEYFSETQRNKGNFPGRFSGRQFSNSRSEMNVSTLELGDSALYLCASSLGRIENTEAFFGQGTRLTVV.

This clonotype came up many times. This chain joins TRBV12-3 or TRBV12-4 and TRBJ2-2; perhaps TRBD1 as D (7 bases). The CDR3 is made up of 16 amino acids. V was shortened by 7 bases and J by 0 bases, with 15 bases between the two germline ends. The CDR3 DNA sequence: TGTGCCAGCACTCCCCAGGGGGGAACGAACACCGGGGAGCTGTTTTTT. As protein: CASTPQGGTNTGELFF.

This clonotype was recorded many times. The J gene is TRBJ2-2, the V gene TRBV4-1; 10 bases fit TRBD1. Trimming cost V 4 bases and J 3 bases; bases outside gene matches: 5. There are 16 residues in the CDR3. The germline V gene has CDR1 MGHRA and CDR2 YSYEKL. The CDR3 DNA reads TGCGCCAGCAGCCCCCGGGACAGGGGAGACACCGGGGAGCTGTTTTTT. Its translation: CASSPRDRGDTGELFF.

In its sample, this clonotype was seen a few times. The CDR3 DNA is TGTGCCACCAGCAGAGTATTGGCGACCGTCGGGGGGGTCGGCACAGATACGCAGTATTTT. Protein sequence: CATSRVLATVGGVGTDTQYF. The genes are TRBV15 and TRBJ2-3, with 8 bases identical to TRBD2. The CDR3 covers 20 residues. V lost 1 base, J lost 1 base, and 16 bases stayed unmatched. CDR1 is LNHNV, CDR2 YYDKDF, per germline (reference sequence).

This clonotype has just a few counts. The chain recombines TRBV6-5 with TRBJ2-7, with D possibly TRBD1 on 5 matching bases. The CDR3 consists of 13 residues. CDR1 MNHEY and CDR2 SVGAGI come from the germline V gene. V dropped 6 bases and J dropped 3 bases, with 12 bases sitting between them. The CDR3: CASRGRVRYEQYF. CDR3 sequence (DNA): TGTGCCAGCAGGGGCAGGGTGCGCTACGAGCAGTACTTC.

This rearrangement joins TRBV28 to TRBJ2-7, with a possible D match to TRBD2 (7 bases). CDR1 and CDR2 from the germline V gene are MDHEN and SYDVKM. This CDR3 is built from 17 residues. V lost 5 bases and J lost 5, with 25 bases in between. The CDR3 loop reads CASSPQLGGGGLDEQYF. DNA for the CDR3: TGTGCCAGCAGTCCGCAGTTGGGGGGGGGCGGTTTGGACGAGCAGTACTTC.

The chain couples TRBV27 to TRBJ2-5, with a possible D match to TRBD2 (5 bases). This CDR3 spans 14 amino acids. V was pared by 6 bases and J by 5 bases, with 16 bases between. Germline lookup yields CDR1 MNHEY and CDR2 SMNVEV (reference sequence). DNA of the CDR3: TGTGCCAGCAGCTACTCGAGGGTAACCGAGACCCAGTACTTC. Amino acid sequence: CASSYSRVTETQYF.

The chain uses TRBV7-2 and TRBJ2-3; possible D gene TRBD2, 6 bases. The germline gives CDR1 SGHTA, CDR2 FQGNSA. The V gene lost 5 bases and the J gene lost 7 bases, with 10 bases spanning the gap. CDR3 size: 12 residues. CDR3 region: CASSPRGHTQYF. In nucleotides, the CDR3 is TGTGCCAGCAGCCCGCGGGGACATACGCAGTATTTT.

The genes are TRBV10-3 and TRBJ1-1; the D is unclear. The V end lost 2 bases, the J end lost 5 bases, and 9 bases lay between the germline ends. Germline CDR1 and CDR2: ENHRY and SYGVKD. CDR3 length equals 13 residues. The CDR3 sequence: CAISEPPRTEAFF. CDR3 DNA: TGTGCCATCAGTGAGCCCCCGCGGACTGAAGCTTTCTTT.

For the CDR3, the DNA is TGTGCCACTGAGGCCCACGAGCAGTACTTC. Protein: CATEAHEQYF. The chain is built from TRBV28 and TRBJ2-7; D is ambiguous. Germline CDR1 is MDHEN and CDR2 is SYDVKM. Trimming took off 10 bases at V and 5 bases at J, with 9 bases between the two ends. This CDR3 is 10 amino acids long.

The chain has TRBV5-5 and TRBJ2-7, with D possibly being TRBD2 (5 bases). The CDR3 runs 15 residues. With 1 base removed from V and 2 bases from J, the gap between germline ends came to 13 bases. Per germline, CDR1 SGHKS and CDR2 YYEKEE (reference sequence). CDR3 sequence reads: CASSLRTQAAYEQYF. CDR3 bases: TGTGCCAGCAGCTTGCGGACTCAGGCTGCCTACGAGCAGTACTTC.

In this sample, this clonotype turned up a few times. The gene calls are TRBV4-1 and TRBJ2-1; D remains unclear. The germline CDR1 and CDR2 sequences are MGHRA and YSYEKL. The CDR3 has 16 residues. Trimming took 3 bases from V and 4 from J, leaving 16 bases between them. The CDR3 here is CASSQAGVNPYNEQFF. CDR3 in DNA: TGCGCCAGCAGCCAGGCCGGAGTAAATCCATACAATGAGCAGTTCTTC.